This T cell receptor beta chain was obtained from a study of beta chain features in type 1 diabetes. Whole-study results and caveats: Patients with type 1 diabetes showed fewer VDJ junction insertions and more deletions.

The isolated RNA, all of it, was reverse transcribed, so expressed TCRB transcripts were what got sequenced. TCRdb's copy holds only in-frame clones and misses some; the assay was immunoSEQ multiplex PCR. The sample yields 200,000 to 250,000 clones, around 68% seen once. As concerns this clone: Its specificity is unknown.

This TCR derives from a young man in good health. Sequences were obtained from naive CD4+ T cells from blood.

The CDR3 protein is CASSWVNEQFF. Here the CDR3 DNA reads TGTGCCAGCAGTTGGGTCAATGAGCAGTTCTTC. This sequence joins TRBV6-5 and TRBJ2-1; D not certain. The CDR3 runs 11 residues. Germline CDR1 and CDR2: MNHEY and SVGAGI. V lost 4 bases and J lost 6, with 4 bases in between.